The clone carrying this T cell receptor (beta chain) was detected ten times or more. The target antigen is unknown. CDR3 length equals 15 residues. Germline-derived CDR1 and CDR2 are LGHNT and FRNRAP. V shed 5 bases and J shed 1 base, with 14 bases lying between them. The record originates from a study of regulatory T cells in long-lasting Graves disease. The study, taken as a whole, reports: Whereas new patients shared 870 or so public clonotypes, persistent patients shared more, at under 3,500. TRBV28, TRBJ1-2 and TRBJ2-5 were favored in persistent disease.

Noted time point: newly diagnosed GD, antithyroid drugs for less than 3 months. Making the TCR library involved RNA that had been extracted from PBMCs. Investigators prepared the TCR beta libraries by applying iRepertoire HTBI primers and Arm-PCR of CDR3 regions. TCRdb processed the multiplex PCR reads anew with MiXCR; each CDR3 protein has one entry. The sample consists of about 530,000 distinct CDR3 sequences, around 16% of them appearing once. The sample was also linked to a second study, of T cells in Graves' hyperthyroidism and ophthalmopathy. That work adds: A set of HTBI primers served as the primers for a first-round RT-PCR of the TCR CDR3.

The sample consisted of peripheral blood mononuclear cells (PBMCs), taken at new diagnosis, from a patient treated with antithyroid drugs. The source of this sequence is a woman aged 40 to 65 with Graves disease. The genes are TRBV12-5 and TRBJ1-1; tentative D call: TRBD1 (6 bases). The CDR3: CASGPRDKPNTEAFF. DNA of the CDR3: TGTGCTAGTGGTCCCCGGGACAAACCGAACACTGAAGCTTTCTTT.